The T cell receptor beta chain under discussion was sequenced for a study of CD8 T cells in Susac syndrome. V gave up 5 bases and J gave up 6 bases, with 10 bases separating them. This CDR3 contains 13 residues. In germline, CDR1 is MDHEN, CDR2 SYDVKM. An amount of RNA that ranged from 0.5 to 1 ug was reverse transcribed with random hexamers. TCR beta CDR3 was amplified by immunoSEQ multiplex PCR. This amplification extended across 54 Vbeta and 13 Jbeta segments. In TCRdb, the immunoSEQ multiplex PCR reads were re-called with MiXCR into one record per CDR3 protein. The sample has about 150,000 distinct CDR3 sequences; approximately 93% are singletons. Sequencing of TCR beta was performed on blood CD8+ and CD4+ T cells. Included as multiple sclerosis controls were treatment-naive patients who had stable or active relapsing-remitting disease.

The source is a human donor with multiple sclerosis. This sequence joins TRBV28 and TRBJ2-2; D call uncertain. The sequenced sample was CD4+ T cells from PBMCs. DNA of the CDR3: TGTGCCAGCAGTCCCCACAGTCCCGGGGAGCTGTTTTTT. Its translation: CASSPHSPGELFF.